This T cell receptor beta chain appears in the sequencing data of a study of cytomegalovirus exposure and HLA in healthy donors. Study results and limitations: TCR beta chains numbering about 160 were designated cytomegalovirus-associated. Certain indistinguishable V segments, among them TRBV6-2 and TRBV6-3, were excluded. Reported results showed that the classifier diagnosed cytomegalovirus status with high specificity and sensitivity.

Trimming shortened V by 3 bases and J by 7 bases, and 7 bases separated the two germline ends. The CDR3 contains 12 residues. Germline loops: CDR1 MGHDK, CDR2 SYGVNS. In its sample, this clone was seen a few times. Its antigen remains unknown. Researchers ran the PCR with 60 Vbeta and 13 Jbeta primers. Generated by immunoSEQ multiplex PCR, the TCRdb table keeps only in-frame clones and is missing some. Here the sample spans about 57,000 clones, over 60% being singletons. The rearrangement uses TRBV25-1 and TRBJ1-5; TRBD1 might be the D (6 bases). Sequenced material: PBMCs. This TCR was recovered from a young man in good health and CMV-seropositive. This CDR3 is CASSDRGQPQHF. DNA for the CDR3: TGTGCCAGCAGTGACAGGGGCCAGCCCCAGCATTTT.